Below, 13 T cell receptor beta chains from the same sample are listed, as sequenced in a study of T cells in Graves' hyperthyroidism and ophthalmopathy. Researchers amplified the TCR beta CDR3 regions from RNA transcripts. HTBI primers were used for first-round RT-PCR of the TCR CDR3. TCRdb reanalysed the multiplex PCR reads using MiXCR and keeps one entry per CDR3 protein. The sample includes 450,000 to 600,000 distinct CDR3 sequences, approximately 15% of them seen just once. The specimen sequenced was blood. These receptor sequences come from a woman between 40 and 55 years old with Graves' hyperthyroidism.

This clonotype came up many times. The chain uses TRBV2 and TRBJ2-7, with D unresolved. The CDR3 contains 16 residues. The V gene lost 3 bases and the J gene lost 7 bases, with 22 bases spanning the gap. The germline V gene has CDR1 SNHLY and CDR2 FYNNEI. CDR3 DNA sequence: TGTGCCAGCAGTGACGAGTTTTGGCAGGCTAAGACGGAGCAGTACTTC. Its protein product is CASSDEFWQAKTEQYF.

There are many counts of this clonotype. The V call is TRBV10-2, the J call TRBJ1-2, with 9 bases that match TRBD1. CDR3 length: 14 amino acids. With 6 bases clipped from V and 8 bases from J, the junction kept 10 bases outside the gene matches. Germline-derived CDR1 and CDR2 are WSHSY and SAAADI. The CDR3 sequence is CASSDSDRGGGYTF. The CDR3 DNA is TGCGCCAGCAGCGACTCAGACAGGGGGGGAGGCTACACCTTC.

There are many counts of this clonotype. V is TRBV7-9 and J is TRBJ2-7, with a weak D call TRBD2 (5 bases). CDR1 and CDR2 from the germline V gene are SEHNR and FQNEAQ (reference sequence). V lost 6 bases and J lost 0, with 18 bases in between. The CDR3 runs 16 residues. The CDR3 is CASRSVGGEGSYEQYF. CDR3 in DNA: TGTGCCAGCAGATCGGTGGGTGGAGAGGGCTCCTACGAGCAGTACTTC.

This clonotype has just a few counts. This rearrangement joins TRBV2 to TRBJ1-5; maybe TRBD1 (5 bases). The CDR3 sequence is 15 residues long. CDR1 SNHLY and CDR2 FYNNEI come from the germline V gene. V dropped 4 bases and J dropped 0 bases, with 10 bases sitting between them. The CDR3 protein is CASSVWGGSNQPQHF. CDR3 DNA: TGTGCCAGCAGTGTGTGGGGGGGTAGCAATCAGCCCCAGCATTTT.

This clonotype was picked up many times. The V and J genes are TRBV20-1 and TRBJ2-1, with D hard to call. From germline, CDR1 is DFQATT and CDR2 SNEGSKA (reference sequence). This CDR3 region has 15 residues. The V and J ends lost 1 base and 8 bases respectively, with 18 bases between them. The CDR3 DNA is TGCAGTGCTAGAGCAAGTAGGGCCTACCTCCATGAGCAGTTCTTC. Translated, it gives CSARASRAYLHEQFF.

This clonotype has ten or more counts. The V and J genes are TRBV2 and TRBJ1-4; D gene uncertain. Germline CDR1 SNHLY, CDR2 FYNNEI. Trimming removed 5 bases from V and 8 bases from J, with 9 bases in between. The CDR3 contains 12 residues. The chain's CDR3 is CASSRGPEKLFF. DNA of the CDR3: TGTGCCAGCAGTAGAGGGCCCGAAAAACTGTTTTTT.

A few counts support this clonotype. With a much larger clone just one base away, this may be a read error. The J gene is TRBJ2-5, the V gene TRBV2; D is perhaps TRBD1 (6 bases). The CDR3 has 14 amino acids. Germline CDR1 and CDR2: SNHLY and FYNNEI. CDR3 region: CASSRPGQQEAQYF. The CDR3 DNA is TGTGCCAGCAGTCGTCCGGGACAACAAGAGGCCCAGTACTTC. The complete variable domain, with remaining parts taken from reference TRBV2 and TRBJ2-5, reads EPEVTQTPSHQVTQMGQEVILRCVPISNHLYFYWYRQILGQKVEFLVSFYNNEISEKSEIFDDQFSVERPDGSNFTLKIRSTKLEDSAMYFCASSRPGQQEAQYFGPGTRLLVL.

This clonotype has ten or more counts. CDR3: CASTPTGSYEQYF. Written as DNA, the CDR3 is TGTGCCAGCACACCTACAGGGTCCTACGAGCAGTACTTC. The chain couples TRBV6-1 to TRBJ2-7, with a tentative D call TRBD1 (6 bases). The CDR3 is made up of 13 amino acids. Germline V lookup: CDR1 MNHNS, CDR2 SASEGT. V lost 7 bases to trimming and J lost 1 base, with 11 bases between them.

In this sample, this clonotype turned up many times. V gene TRBV30 combines with J gene TRBJ2-2; 10 bases line up with TRBD2. Trimming at V came to 3 bases and at J to 6 bases, leaving 7 bases not matched to a gene. CDR3 length equals 15 residues. Germline lookup yields CDR1 GTSNPN and CDR2 SVGIG (reference sequence). CDR3 nucleotide sequence: TGTGCCTGGAGGGACAGCGGGAGGGTATCCGGGGAGCTGTTTTTT. It specifies CAWRDSGRVSGELFF. Full variable domain (missing parts from reference TRBV30 and TRBJ2-2): SQTIHQWPATLVQPVGSPLSLECTVEGTSNPNLYWYRQAAGRGLQLLFYSVGIGQISSEVPQNLSASRPQDRQFILSSKKLLLSDSGFYLCAWRDSGRVSGELFFGEGSRLTVL.

The chain combines TRBV10-2 with TRBJ2-5; 12 bases line up with TRBD1. J was trimmed by 4 bases and V by 5 bases; bases with no gene match: 11. Germline values: CDR1 WSHSY, CDR2 SAAADI. The CDR3 covers 17 residues. The CDR3 loop reads CASSLGTGGAVGETQYF. CDR3 in DNA: TGCGCCAGCAGTCTCGGGACAGGGGGCGCGGTGGGAGAGACCCAGTACTTC.

The chain is built from TRBV5-4 and TRBJ2-1; a possible D gene is TRBD2 (5 bases). The CDR3 has 15 residues. Germline CDR1 reads SGHNT; CDR2 reads YYREEE (reference sequence). V lost 2 bases and J 4 bases, leaving 13 bases between the germline ends. The CDR3 is CASSLGFSAYNEQFF. The DNA of the CDR3 is TGTGCCAGCAGCTTAGGATTTAGCGCTTACAATGAGCAGTTCTTC.

This clonotype was picked up many times. The chain joins TRBV2 to TRBJ2-7, with TRBD1 identical over 9 bases. With V trimmed by 4 bases and J by 4 bases, 8 bases remained unmatched. In germline, CDR1 is SNHLY, CDR2 FYNNEI. The CDR3 covers 15 residues. Here the CDR3 reads CASSVQDRGPYEQYF. The DNA for the CDR3 is TGTGCCAGCAGTGTTCAGGACAGGGGTCCGTACGAGCAGTACTTC. The full variable domain, completed using reference TRBV2 and TRBJ2-7, is EPEVTQTPSHQVTQMGQEVILRCVPISNHLYFYWYRQILGQKVEFLVSFYNNEISEKSEIFDDQFSVERPDGSNFTLKIRSTKLEDSAMYFCASSVQDRGPYEQYFGPGTRLTVT.

This clonotype was counted ten times or more. This rearrangement joins TRBV3-1 to TRBJ2-1; D is unresolved. The ends were cut back, 1 base at V and 4 bases at J, with 8 bases in the middle. The CDR3 extends over 14 amino acids. Germline V gene lookup returns CDR1 LGHDT and CDR2 YNNKEL (reference sequence). The CDR3 DNA reads as TGTGCCAGCAGCCAAGGGTCCCTGTACAATGAGCAGTTCTTC. The encoded protein is CASSQGSLYNEQFF.